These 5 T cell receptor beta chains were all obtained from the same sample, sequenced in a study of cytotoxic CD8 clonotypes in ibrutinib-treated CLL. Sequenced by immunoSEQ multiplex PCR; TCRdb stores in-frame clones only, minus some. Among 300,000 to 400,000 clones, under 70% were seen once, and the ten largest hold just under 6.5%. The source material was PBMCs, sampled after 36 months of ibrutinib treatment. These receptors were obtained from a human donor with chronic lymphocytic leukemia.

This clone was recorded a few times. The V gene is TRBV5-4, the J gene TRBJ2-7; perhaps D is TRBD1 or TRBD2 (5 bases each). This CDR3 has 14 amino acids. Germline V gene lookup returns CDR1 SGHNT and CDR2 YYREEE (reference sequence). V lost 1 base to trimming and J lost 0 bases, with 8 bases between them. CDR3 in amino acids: CASSLWGSSYEQYF. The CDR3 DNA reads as TGTGCCAGCAGCTTGTGGGGGAGCTCCTACGAGCAGTACTTC.

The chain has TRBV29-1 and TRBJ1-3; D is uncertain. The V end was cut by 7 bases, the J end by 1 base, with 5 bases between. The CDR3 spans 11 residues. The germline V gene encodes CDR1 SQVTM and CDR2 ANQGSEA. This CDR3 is CSAESGNTIYF. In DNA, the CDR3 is TGCAGCGCCGAGTCTGGAAACACCATATATTTT.

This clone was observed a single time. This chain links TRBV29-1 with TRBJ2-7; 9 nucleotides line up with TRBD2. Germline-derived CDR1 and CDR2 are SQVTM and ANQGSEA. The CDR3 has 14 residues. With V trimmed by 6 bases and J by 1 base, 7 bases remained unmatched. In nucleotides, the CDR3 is TGCAGCGTCCGGTTGCGGGGGGGATCCTACGAGCAGTACTTC. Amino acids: CSVRLRGGSYEQYF.

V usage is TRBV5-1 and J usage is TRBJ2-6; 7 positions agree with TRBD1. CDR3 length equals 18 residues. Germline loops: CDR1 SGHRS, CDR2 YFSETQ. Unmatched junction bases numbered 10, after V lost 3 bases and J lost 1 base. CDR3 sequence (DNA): TGCGCCAGCAGCTGGAAGTACGACAGGGAGTCTGGGGCCAACGTCCTGACTTTC. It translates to CASSWKYDRESGANVLTF.

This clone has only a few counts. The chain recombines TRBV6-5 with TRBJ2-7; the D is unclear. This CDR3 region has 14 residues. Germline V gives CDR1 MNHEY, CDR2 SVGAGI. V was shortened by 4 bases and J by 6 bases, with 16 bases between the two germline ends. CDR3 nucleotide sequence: TGTGCCAGCAGTTCTCACCCAAGAGGAAGCGAGCAGTACTTC. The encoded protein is CASSSHPRGSEQYF.